The subject of this entry is one T cell receptor beta chain. This sample stems from a study of regulatory T cells in long-lasting Graves disease. Time point specified: persistent/refractory GD, antithyroid drugs over 5 years with positive TRAb. PBMC RNA was the source of the TCR library. For TCR beta, libraries came from iRepertoire HTBI primers and Arm-PCR of CDR3 regions. TCRdb independently ran MiXCR on the multiplex PCR reads; one entry per CDR3 protein. The table has approximately 690,000 distinct CDR3 sequences, 30% seen once; the top ten hold around 42%. This clonotype originated in a female donor with Graves disease. Sample: peripheral blood mononuclear cells (PBMCs), taken when the disease was refractory, from a patient treated with antithyroid drugs.

The CDR3 protein is CASSSFRGPGSGNTIYF. The DNA of the CDR3 is TGTGCCAGCAGTTCCTTCAGGGGCCCTGGCTCTGGAAACACCATATATTTT. The chain links TRBV6-2 or TRBV6-3 to TRBJ1-3; D is perhaps TRBD1 (6 bases). V gave up 4 bases and J gave up 0 bases, with 16 bases separating them. The germline V gene encodes CDR1 MNHEY and CDR2 SVGEGT. This CDR3 has 17 residues.